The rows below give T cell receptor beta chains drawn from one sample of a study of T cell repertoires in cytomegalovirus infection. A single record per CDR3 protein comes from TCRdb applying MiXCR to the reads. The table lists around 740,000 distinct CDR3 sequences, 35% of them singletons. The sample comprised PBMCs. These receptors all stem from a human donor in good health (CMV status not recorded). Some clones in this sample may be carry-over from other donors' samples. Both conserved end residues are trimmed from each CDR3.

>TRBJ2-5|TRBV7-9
ASSLVGETQY
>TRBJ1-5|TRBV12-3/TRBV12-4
ASSLLAGQGSGQPQH
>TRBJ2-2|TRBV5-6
ASSRTGWSTWELF
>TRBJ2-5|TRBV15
ATSRERPEGETQY
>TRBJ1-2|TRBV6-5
ASSSPPNPFT
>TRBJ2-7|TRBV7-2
ASSRQGYEQY
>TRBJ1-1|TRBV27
ASKPWINTEAF
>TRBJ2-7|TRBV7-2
ASRPGLAFSTTYEQY
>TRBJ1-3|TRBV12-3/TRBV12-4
ASSLRGTGGNTIY
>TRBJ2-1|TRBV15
ATSRPEDYNEQF
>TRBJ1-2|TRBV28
ASSPPGTGKVRGYT
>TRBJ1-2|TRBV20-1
SARPKDRHGYT
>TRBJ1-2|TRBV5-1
ASSLEGQGAEGYT
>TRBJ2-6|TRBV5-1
ASSSFSGANVMT
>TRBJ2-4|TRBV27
ASSLALGFLNIQY
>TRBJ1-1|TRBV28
ASSLPGTGQNTEAF
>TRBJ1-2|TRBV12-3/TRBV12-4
ASSRDLQAYGYT
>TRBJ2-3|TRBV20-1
SATTGGIGTDTQY
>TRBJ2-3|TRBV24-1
ATSDILATDTQY
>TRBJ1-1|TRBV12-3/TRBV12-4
ASNYGAGSGEAF
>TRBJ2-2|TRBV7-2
ASSLIRGSVTGELF
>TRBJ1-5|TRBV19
ASSITGVSNQPQH
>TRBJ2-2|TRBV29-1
SGRGRLNTGELF
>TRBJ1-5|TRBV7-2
ASSLAWANSNQPQH
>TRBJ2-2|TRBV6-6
ASSYLGQVSNTGELF
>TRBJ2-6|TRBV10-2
ASSELGGTANVLT
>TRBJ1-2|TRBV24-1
ATSDYRGGYT
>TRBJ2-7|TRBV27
ASSGSGTPYEQY
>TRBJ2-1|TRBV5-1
ASRSSLANEQF
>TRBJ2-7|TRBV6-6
ASSYGGQGAYEQY
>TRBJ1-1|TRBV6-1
ASSEVAGVRDTEAF
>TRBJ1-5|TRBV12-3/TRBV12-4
ASSLVANAGIHQPQQ
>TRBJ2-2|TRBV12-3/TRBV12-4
ASSLVLAGAIGELF
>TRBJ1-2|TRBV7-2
ASSLVPGQGLNYGYT
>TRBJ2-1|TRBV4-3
ASSQVLYSSAVYNEQF
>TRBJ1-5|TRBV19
ASSGDILNQPQH
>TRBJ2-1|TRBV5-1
ASRTSGGIYNEQF
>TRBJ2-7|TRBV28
ASSSGQLPTYEQY
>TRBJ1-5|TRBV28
ASSSQTGGGGQPQH
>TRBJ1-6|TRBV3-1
ASSQVEGANNSPLH
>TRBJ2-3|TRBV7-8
ASSLTRSDTQY
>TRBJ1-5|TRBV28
ASSLVQSNQPQH
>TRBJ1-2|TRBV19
ASRDTVNYGYT
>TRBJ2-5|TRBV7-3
ASSSRQYQETQY
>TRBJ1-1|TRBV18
ASSPRDSGRNTEAF
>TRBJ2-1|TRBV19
ASRSSLAGAYNEQF
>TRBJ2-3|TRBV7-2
ASSSFGVLGATQY
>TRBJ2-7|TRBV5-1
ASSLDVGLGEQY
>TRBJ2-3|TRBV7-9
ASSLGGNTQY
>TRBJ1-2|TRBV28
ASTWDRAYGYT
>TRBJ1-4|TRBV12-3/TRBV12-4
ASSPGDEKLF
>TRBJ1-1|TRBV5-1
ASSLGGELEAF
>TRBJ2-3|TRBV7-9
ASPRGDTQY
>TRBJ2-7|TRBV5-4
ASSLVRQGLVHEQY
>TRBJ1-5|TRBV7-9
ASSITGANQPQH
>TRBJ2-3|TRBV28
ASSLEGAPDTQY
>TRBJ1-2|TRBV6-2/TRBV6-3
ASSYFNAQGSGYT
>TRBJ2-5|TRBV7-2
ASSTQSGKETQY
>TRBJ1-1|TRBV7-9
ASSRIQGSGTEAF
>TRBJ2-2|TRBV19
ASSEQDYTGELF